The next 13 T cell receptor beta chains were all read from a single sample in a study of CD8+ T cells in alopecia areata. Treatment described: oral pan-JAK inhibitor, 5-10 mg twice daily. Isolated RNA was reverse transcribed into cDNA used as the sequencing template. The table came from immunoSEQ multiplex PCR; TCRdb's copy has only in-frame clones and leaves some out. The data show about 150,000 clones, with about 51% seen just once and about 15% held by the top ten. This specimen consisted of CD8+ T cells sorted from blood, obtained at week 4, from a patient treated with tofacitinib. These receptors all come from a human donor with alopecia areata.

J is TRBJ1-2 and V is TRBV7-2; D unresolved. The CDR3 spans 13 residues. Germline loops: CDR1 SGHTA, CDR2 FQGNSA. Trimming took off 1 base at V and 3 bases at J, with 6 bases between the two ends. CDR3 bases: TGTGCCAGCAGCTTAGGGACGGACTATGGCTACACCTTC. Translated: CASSLGTDYGYTF. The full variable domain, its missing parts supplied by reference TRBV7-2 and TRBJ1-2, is GAGVSQSPSNKVTEKGKDVELRCDPISGHTALYWYRQSLGQGLEFLIYFQGNSAPDKSGLPSDRFSAERTGGSVSTLTIQRTQQEDSAVYLCASSLGTDYGYTFGSGTRLTVV.

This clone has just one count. CDR3 amino acids: CASSLGRGDYGYTF. The CDR3 bases are TGTGCCAGCAGCTTAGGCCGGGGGGACTATGGCTACACCTTC. V and J are TRBV13 and TRBJ1-2, with D maybe TRBD1 (5 bases). Trimming stripped 0 bases from V and 3 bases from J, with 8 bases between. Per germline, CDR1 PRHDT and CDR2 FYEKMQ (reference sequence). This CDR3 has 14 amino acids.

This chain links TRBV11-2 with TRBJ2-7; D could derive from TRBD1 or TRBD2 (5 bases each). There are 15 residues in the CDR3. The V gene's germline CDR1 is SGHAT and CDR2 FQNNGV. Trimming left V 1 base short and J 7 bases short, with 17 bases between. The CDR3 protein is CASSLGGGDPLEQYF. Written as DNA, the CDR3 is TGTGCCAGCAGCTTAGGTGGGGGTGACCCCCTTGAGCAGTACTTC.

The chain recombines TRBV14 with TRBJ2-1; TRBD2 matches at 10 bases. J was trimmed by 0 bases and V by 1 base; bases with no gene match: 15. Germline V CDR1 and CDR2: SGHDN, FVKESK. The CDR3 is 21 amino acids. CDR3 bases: TGTGCCAGCAGCCAAGGGAAGTTGGCTAGCGGGGGCCCTAGCTCCTACAATGAGCAGTTCTTC. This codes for CASSQGKLASGGPSSYNEQFF.

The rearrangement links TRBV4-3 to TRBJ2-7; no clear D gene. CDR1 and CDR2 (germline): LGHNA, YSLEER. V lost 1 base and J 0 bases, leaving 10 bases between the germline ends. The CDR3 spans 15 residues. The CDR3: CASSQVRESSYEQYF. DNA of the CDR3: TGCGCCAGCAGCCAAGTGAGAGAGAGCTCCTACGAGCAGTACTTC.

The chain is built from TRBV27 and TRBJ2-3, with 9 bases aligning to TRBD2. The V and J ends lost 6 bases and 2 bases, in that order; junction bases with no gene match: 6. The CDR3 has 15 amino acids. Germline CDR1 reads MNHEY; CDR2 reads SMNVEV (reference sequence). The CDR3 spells CASSSLAGITDTQYF. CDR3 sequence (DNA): TGTGCCAGCAGCTCCCTAGCGGGAATCACAGATACGCAGTATTTT.

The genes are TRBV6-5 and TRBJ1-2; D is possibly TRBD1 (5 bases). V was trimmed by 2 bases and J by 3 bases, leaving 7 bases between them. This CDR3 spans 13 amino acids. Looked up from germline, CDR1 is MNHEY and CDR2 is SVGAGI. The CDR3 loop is CASSYGRDYGYTF. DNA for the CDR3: TGTGCCAGCAGTTACGGCAGGGACTATGGCTACACCTTC.

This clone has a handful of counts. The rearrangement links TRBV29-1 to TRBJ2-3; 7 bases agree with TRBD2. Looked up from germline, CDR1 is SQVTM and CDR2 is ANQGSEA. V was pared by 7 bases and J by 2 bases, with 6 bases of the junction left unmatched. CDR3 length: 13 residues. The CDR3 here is CSAFSGPTDTQYF. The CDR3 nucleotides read TGCAGCGCCTTTAGCGGGCCCACAGATACGCAGTATTTT.

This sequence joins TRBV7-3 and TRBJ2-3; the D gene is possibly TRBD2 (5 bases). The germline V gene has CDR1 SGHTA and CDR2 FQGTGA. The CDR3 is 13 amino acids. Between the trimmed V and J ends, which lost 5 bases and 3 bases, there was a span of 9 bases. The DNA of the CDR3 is TGTGCCAGCAGCACGGACTCGACAGATACGCAGTATTTT. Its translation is CASSTDSTDTQYF. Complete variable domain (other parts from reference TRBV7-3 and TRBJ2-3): GAGVSQTPSNKVTEKGKYVELRCDPISGHTALYWYRQSLGQGPEFLIYFQGTGAADDSGLPNDRFFAVRPEGSVSTLKIQRTERGDSAVYLCASSTDSTDTQYFGPGTRLTVL.

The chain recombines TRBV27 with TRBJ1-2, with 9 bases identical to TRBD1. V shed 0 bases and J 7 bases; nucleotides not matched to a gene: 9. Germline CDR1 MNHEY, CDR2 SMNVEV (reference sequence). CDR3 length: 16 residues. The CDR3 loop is CASSLSSGTGLVGYTF. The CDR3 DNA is TGTGCCAGCAGTTTATCCTCCGGGACAGGGCTTGTTGGCTACACCTTC.

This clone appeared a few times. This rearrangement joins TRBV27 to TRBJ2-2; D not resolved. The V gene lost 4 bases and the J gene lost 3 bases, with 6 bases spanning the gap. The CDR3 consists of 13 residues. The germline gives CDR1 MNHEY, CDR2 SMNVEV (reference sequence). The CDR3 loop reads CASSSEYTGELFF. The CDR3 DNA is TGTGCCAGCAGTTCCGAATACACCGGGGAGCTGTTTTTT.

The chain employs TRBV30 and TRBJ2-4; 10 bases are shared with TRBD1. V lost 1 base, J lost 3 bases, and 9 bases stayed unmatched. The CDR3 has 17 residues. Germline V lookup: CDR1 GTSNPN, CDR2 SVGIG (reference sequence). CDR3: CAWSAPTGTGDKNIQYF. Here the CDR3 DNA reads TGTGCCTGGAGTGCACCTACCGGGACAGGGGACAAAAACATTCAGTACTTC.

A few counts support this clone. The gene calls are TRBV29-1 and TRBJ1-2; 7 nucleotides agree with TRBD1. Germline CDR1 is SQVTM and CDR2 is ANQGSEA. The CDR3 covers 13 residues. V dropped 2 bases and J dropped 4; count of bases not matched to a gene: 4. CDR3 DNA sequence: TGCAGCGTTGAATGGGGACAGTTCTATGGCTACACCTTC. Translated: CSVEWGQFYGYTF.